Listed below are T cell receptor beta chains from one sample, sequenced in a study of shared clonotypes between healthy human individuals. The repertoire was sequenced with immunoSEQ multiplex PCR; TCRdb's copy has only in-frame clones and lacks some. The sample shows a few million clones, approximately 93% of them seen only once. Sequencing was performed on naive CD4+ T cells from PBMCs. These receptors all come from a man between 18 and 35 years old in good health. Some clones in this sample may be carry-over from other donors' samples. The CDR3 runs from the conserved cysteine through the conserved F or W. D genes are given only for firm matches. Clone size is stated in some rows and not others, as once, few, many or a class when expanded.

V	size	length	J	D	DNA	CDR3
TRBV5-1	-	16	TRBJ2-2	-	TGCGCCAGCAGCTTGGGGCACCTCGCGAACACCGGGGAGCTGTTTTTT	CASSLGHLANTGELFF
TRBV19	-	15	TRBJ1-5	TRBD1	TGTGCCAGTAGCCCCCGGGACAGGGCCAATCAGCCCCAGCATTTT	CASSPRDRANQPQHF
TRBV9	-	15	TRBJ2-3	-	TGTGCCAGCAGCGTAGCAGGGTCTATAACAGATACGCAGTATTTT	CASSVAGSITDTQYF
TRBV7-6	once	14	TRBJ2-2	TRBD1	TGTGCCAGCAGTGGACAGGGGGCCCCCGGGGAGCTGTTTTTT	CASSGQGAPGELFF
TRBV10-3	-	13	TRBJ2-7	-	TGTGCCATCAGTGAGTCATCATCCCTCGGGCAGTACTTC	CAISESSSLGQYF
TRBV18	-	13	TRBJ2-7	TRBD1	TGTGCCAGCTCGACAGGGTCAGCCTACGAGCAGTACTTC	CASSTGSAYEQYF
TRBV5-4	few	16	TRBJ1-5	TRBD1	TGTGCCAGCAGCTTAGGGGGCCAGAGAAGCAATCAGCCCCAGCATTTT	CASSLGGQRSNQPQHF
TRBV7-2	-	16	TRBJ2-2	TRBD2	TGTGCCAGCAGCTTATTGGGACTATCGAACACCGGGGAGCTGTTTTTT	CASSLLGLSNTGELFF
TRBV9	-	20	TRBJ2-2	TRBD2	TGTGCCAGCAGCGGCACCGGACTAGCGGGAGCCGGCAAATTCGCCGGGGAGCTGTTTTTT	CASSGTGLAGAGKFAGELFF
TRBV4-1	-	12	TRBJ2-1	-	TGCGCCAGCAGCCACGAAGGCTGGGAGCAGTTCTTC	CASSHEGWEQFF
TRBV11-2	-	12	TRBJ1-4	-	TGTGCCAGCAGCTTAGGGGCCAGGGCACTGTTTTTT	CASSLGARALFF
TRBV7-3	-	12	TRBJ1-1	-	TGTGCCAGCAGCTCACCGAACGGGGGAGCTTTCTTT	CASSSPNGGAFF
TRBV13	-	15	TRBJ2-7	TRBD2	TGTGCCAGCAGCTCAAGACTAGCGAGATACTACGAGCAGTACTTC	CASSSRLARYYEQYF
TRBV15	once	14	TRBJ2-2	-	TGTGCCACCTTAGCCAGTTTGAACACCGGGGAGCTGTTTTTT	CATLASLNTGELFF
TRBV5-1	-	15	TRBJ2-7	TRBD1	TGCGCCAGCAGCATCCTGACAGGGGTTCCGAACGAGCAGTACTTC	CASSILTGVPNEQYF
TRBV7-3	-	12	TRBJ2-7	-	TGTGCCAGCAGCCCTGACACTTACGAGCAGTACTTC	CASSPDTYEQYF
TRBV6-5	-	15	TRBJ1-3	-	TGTGCCAGCAGTTACGGGAGGTTTTCTGGAAACACCATATATTTT	CASSYGRFSGNTIYF
TRBV28	-	14	TRBJ2-7	TRBD2	TGTGCCAGTGAAGAAGGCGGGAGTCAGGCCGAGCAGTACTTC	CASEEGGSQAEQYF
TRBV7-3	-	14	TRBJ1-1	-	TGTGCCAGCAGCTTAGGAGCTCATAACACTGAAGCTTTCTTT	CASSLGAHNTEAFF
TRBV11-2	-	15	TRBJ2-5	TRBD2	TGTGCCAGCAGCTTAGATGGCGGGAGGACGGAGACCCAGTACTTC	CASSLDGGRTETQYF
TRBV10-3	-	13	TRBJ1-2	-	TGTGCCATCAGAGGGTCCCTGAACCATGGCTACACCTTC	CAIRGSLNHGYTF
TRBV20-1	-	11	TRBJ2-4	-	TGCAGTGCCGGGAGCGGAAACATTCAGTACTTC	CSAGSGNIQYF
TRBV5-1	-	14	TRBJ2-6	-	TGCGCCAGCACCCGGAGCTCTGGGGCCAACGTCCTGACTTTC	CASTRSSGANVLTF
TRBV27	-	15	TRBJ2-7	-	TGTGCCAGCAGTTTAAGGGACGGGGGTCGTTTCGAGCAGTACTTC	CASSLRDGGRFEQYF
TRBV7-9	-	14	TRBJ2-7	TRBD2	TGTGCCAGCAGCTTAGTTCGGGAGGGTTACGAGCAGTACTTC	CASSLVREGYEQYF
TRBV5-1	-	15	TRBJ2-2	-	TGCGCCAGCACGACTCAGACATCGAACACCGGGGAGCTGTTTTTT	CASTTQTSNTGELFF
TRBV4-1	-	18	TRBJ2-2	-	TGCGCCAGCAGCCTACCCCGGGTAGGCAAACCTAACACCGGGGAGCTGTTTTTT	CASSLPRVGKPNTGELFF
TRBV7-8	-	17	TRBJ1-2	-	TGTGCCAGCAGCTTAGTTCGAAGTTGGACAGCAACCTATGGCTACACCTTC	CASSLVRSWTATYGYTF
TRBV28	-	15	TRBJ2-2	-	TGTGCCAGCAGTCCAGAACTCTTGAGGACCGGGGAGCTGTTTTTT	CASSPELLRTGELFF
TRBV27	-	14	TRBJ1-1	-	TGTGCCAGCAGTTGGGGTCGGGGGGACACTGAAGCTTTCTTT	CASSWGRGDTEAFF
TRBV29-1	-	12	TRBJ2-3	-	TGCAGCGTGCGGACCCCCTCAGATACGCAGTATTTT	CSVRTPSDTQYF
TRBV5-4	once	14	TRBJ1-1	TRBD1	TGTGCCAGCAGCCTGGGACGGGACAGGGAGGCCCAGGGGTTT	CASSLGRDREAQGF
TRBV2	-	14	TRBJ2-5	-	TGTGCCAGCAGTGATTGGGGGGCCATGGAGACCCAGTACTTC	CASSDWGAMETQYF
TRBV6-1	-	16	TRBJ2-7	-	TGTGCCAGCAGTGAAGCCCCGCGGCCGAGAATTTACGAGCAGTACTTC	CASSEAPRPRIYEQYF
TRBV29-1	-	11	TRBJ1-3	-	TGCAGCGTTGAAGTCGGAAACACCATATATTTT	CSVEVGNTIYF
TRBV28	-	15	TRBJ1-5	-	TGTGCCAGCTGGGGGGCATATTATAGCAATCAGCCCCAGCATTTT	CASWGAYYSNQPQHF
TRBV28	-	14	TRBJ1-3	-	TGTGCCACCCGAACGGGGAGGGCAGGAAACACCATATATTTT	CATRTGRAGNTIYF
TRBV13	-	14	TRBJ1-4	-	TGTGCCAGCGGTCCGAGGCCAGGGAATGAAAAACTGTTTTTT	CASGPRPGNEKLFF
TRBV5-1	few	14	TRBJ1-5	-	TGCGCCAGCAGCTTGGGACAGCAGAATCAGCCCCAGCATTTT	CASSLGQQNQPQHF
TRBV7-9	-	15	TRBJ1-1	-	TGTGCCAGCAGCAGAGTGGGGGCTCGGAACACTGAAGCTTTCTTT	CASSRVGARNTEAFF
TRBV27	-	17	TRBJ2-1	TRBD2	TGTGCCAGCAGTGCCTCTAGCGGGTCCATGGGGGCTGGTGAGCAGTTCTTC	CASSASSGSMGAGEQFF